This TCR beta chain stems from a study of blood T cell repertoires in COVID-19. Study details: The cDNA or gDNA used as material had been derived from T cells, B-cell-depleted T cells, or PBMCs.

Trimming stripped 4 bases from V and 8 bases from J, with 9 bases between. The CDR3 is 12 residues long. Germline V gene data show CDR1 as SGHDT and CDR2 as YYEEEE. Produced via immunoSEQ multiplex PCR; TCRdb's table is partial and in-frame only. The sample lists 150,000 to 200,000 clones; around 86% were seen once. The receptor's source is a middle-aged woman in a cohort exposed to, infected with or recovered from COVID-19 (not recorded which). V and J are TRBV5-6 and TRBJ1-4; no clear D gene. Material: PBMCs or T cells enriched from blood (not recorded which). DNA of the CDR3: TGTGCCAGCAGCCGCGGAAGGGAAAAACTGTTTTTT. Residues: CASSRGREKLFF.